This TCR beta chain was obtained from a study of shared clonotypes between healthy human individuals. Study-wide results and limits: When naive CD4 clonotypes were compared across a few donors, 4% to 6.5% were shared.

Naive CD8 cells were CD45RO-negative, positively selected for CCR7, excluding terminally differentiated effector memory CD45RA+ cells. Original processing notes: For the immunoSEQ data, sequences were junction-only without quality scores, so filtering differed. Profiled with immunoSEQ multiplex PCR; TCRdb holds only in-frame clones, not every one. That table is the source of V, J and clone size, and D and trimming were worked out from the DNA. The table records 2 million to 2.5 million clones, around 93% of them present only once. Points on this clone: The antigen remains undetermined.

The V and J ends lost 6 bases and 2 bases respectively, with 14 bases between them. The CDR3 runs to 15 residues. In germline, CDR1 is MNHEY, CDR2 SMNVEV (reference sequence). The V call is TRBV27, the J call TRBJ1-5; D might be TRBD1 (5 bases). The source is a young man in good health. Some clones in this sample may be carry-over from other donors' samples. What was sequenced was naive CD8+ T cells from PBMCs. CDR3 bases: TGTGCCAGCAGCCTCACAGGATTTGGCAATCAGCCCCAGCATTTT. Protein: CASSLTGFGNQPQHF.